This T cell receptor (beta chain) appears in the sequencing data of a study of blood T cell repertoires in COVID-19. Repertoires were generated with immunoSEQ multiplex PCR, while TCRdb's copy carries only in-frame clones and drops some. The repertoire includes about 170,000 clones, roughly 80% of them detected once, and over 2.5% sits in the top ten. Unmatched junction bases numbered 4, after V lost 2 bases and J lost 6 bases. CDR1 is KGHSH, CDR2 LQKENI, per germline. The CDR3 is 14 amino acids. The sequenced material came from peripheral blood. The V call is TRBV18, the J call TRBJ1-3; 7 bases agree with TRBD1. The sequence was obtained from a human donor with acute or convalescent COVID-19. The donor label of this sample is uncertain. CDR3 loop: CASSPDREQNTIYF. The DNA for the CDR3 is TGTGCCAGCTCACCAGACAGGGAACAAAACACCATATATTTT.